Only a few counts were recorded for the clone carrying this T cell receptor beta chain. Its antigen remains unknown. This entry belongs to a study of response to subunit inactivated influenza vaccine. Findings and limits, study-wide: That few new T cells are recruited by each seasonal influenza vaccination was the authors' suggestion.

TCRdb used MiXCR to reprocess the RT-PCR reads, holding one entry per CDR3 protein. The sample lists about half a million distinct CDR3 sequences, over 25% seen once, with under 2.5% in the top ten. This sequence originates from a man aged 50 or older who received an inactivated influenza vaccine. Sequenced here: CD4+ T cells sorted from PBMCs, sampled 4 to 6 days after vaccination.

The CDR3 sequence is CASSLAYTEAFF. CDR3 DNA: TGTGCCAGCAGCTTAGCGTATACTGAAGCTTTCTTT. This rearrangement joins TRBV7-2 to TRBJ1-1; D gene uncertain. Germline V gene lookup returns CDR1 SGHTA and CDR2 FQGNSA. V was pared by 0 bases and J by 5 bases, with 4 bases between. This CDR3 is 12 amino acids long.